One T cell receptor beta chain is described in this entry. Its antigen is undetermined. There are 11 residues in the CDR3. V was shortened by 4 bases and J by 8 bases, with 8 bases between the two germline ends. The data originate from a study of identical twins. TCRdb redid the calling of the 5' RACE reads with MiXCR, one entry per CDR3 protein. The sample yields about 530,000 distinct CDR3 sequences, around 15% seen once. Overall study findings and caveats: The same donors were not followed; conclusions instead depended on cross-sectional statistical analysis. In cord blood, abundant beta clonotypes had fewer insertions; memory showed no trend.

In addition, the sample was reused for a study of yellow fever vaccine responses in identical twins.

V gene TRBV12-3 or TRBV12-4 combines with J gene TRBJ1-1; D call uncertain. This clonotype originated in a woman aged 18-29 years in good health. The sample was CD4+ T cells sorted from blood. CDR3 amino acids: CASSSNIEAFF. CDR3 in DNA: TGTGCCAGCAGTTCCAATATCGAAGCTTTCTTT.